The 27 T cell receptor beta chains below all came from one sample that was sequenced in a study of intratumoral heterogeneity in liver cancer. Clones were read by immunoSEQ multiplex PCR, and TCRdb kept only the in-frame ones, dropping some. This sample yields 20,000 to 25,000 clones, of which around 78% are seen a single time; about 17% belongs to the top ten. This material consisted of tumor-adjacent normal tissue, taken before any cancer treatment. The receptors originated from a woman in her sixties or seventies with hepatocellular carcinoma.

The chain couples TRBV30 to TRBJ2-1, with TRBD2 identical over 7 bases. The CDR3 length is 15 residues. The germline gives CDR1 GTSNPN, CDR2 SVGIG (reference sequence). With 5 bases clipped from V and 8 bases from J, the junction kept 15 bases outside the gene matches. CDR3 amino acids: CAWGIRGLTPHEQFF. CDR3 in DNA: TGTGCCTGGGGTATCCGGGGACTAACCCCTCATGAGCAGTTCTTC.

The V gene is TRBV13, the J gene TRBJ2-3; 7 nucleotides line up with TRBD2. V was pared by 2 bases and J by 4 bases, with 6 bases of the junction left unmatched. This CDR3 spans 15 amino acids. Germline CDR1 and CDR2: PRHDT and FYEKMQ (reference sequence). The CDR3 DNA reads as TGTGCCAGCAGCTTATTGCAGGGAGGGGCAGATACGCAGTATTTT. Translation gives CASSLLQGGADTQYF.

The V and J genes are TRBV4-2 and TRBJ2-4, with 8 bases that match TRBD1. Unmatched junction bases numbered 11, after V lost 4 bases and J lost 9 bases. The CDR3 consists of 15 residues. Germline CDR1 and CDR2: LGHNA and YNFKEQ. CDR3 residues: CASSRQTGENSIQYF. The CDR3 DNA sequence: TGTGCCAGCAGCCGACAGACAGGGGAAAATAGCATTCAGTACTTC.

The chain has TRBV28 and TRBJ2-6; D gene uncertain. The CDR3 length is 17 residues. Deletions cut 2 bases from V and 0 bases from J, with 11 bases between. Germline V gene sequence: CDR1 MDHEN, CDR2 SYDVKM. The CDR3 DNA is TGTGCCAGCAGTTTAACCCGAGGAAGCTCTGGGGCCAACGTCCTGACTTTC. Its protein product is CASSLTRGSSGANVLTF. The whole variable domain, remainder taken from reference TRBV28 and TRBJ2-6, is DVKVTQSSRYLVKRTGEKVFLECVQDMDHENMFWYRQDPGLGLRLIYFSYDVKMKEKGDIPEGYSVSREKKERFSLILESASTNQTSMYLCASSLTRGSSGANVLTFGAGSRLTVL.

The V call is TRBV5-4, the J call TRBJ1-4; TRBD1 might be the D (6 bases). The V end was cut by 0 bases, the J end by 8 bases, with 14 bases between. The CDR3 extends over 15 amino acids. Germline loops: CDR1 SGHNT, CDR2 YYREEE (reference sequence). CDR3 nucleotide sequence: TGTGCCAGCAGCTTGGATGGGAGGGGGGACGAAAAACTGTTTTTT. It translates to CASSLDGRGDEKLFF.

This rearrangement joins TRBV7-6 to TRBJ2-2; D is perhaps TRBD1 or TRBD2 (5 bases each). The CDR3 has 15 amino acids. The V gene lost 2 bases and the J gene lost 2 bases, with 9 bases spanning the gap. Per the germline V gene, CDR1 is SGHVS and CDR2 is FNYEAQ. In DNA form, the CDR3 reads TGTGCCAGCAGCTTATCCCGGGGCAACACCGGGGAGCTGTTTTTT. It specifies CASSLSRGNTGELFF.

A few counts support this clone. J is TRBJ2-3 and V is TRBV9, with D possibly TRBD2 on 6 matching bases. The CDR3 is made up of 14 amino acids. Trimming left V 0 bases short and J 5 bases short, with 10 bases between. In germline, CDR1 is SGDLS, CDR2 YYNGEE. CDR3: CASSVGGTGDTQYF. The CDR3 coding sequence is TGTGCCAGCAGCGTAGGCGGGACGGGAGATACGCAGTATTTT.

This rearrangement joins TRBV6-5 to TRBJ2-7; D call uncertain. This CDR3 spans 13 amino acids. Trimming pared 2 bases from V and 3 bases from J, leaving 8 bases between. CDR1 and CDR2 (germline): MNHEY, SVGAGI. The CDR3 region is CASSYQSLYEQYF. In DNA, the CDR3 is TGTGCCAGCAGTTACCAGAGTCTCTACGAGCAGTACTTC.

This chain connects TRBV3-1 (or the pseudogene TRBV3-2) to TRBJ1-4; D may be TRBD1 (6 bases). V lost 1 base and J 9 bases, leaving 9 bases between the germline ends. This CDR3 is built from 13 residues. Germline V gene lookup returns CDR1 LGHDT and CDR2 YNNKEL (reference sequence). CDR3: CASSQVTGKKLFF. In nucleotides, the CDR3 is TGTGCCAGCAGCCAAGTCACAGGGAAAAAACTGTTTTTT.

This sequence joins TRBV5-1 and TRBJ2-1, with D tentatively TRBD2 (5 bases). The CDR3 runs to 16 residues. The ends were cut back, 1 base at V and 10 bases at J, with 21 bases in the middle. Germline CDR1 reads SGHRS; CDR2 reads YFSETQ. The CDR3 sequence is CASSLSMRSFGGEQFF. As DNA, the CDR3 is TGCGCCAGCAGCTTGAGCATGAGGTCCTTTGGAGGCGAGCAGTTCTTC.

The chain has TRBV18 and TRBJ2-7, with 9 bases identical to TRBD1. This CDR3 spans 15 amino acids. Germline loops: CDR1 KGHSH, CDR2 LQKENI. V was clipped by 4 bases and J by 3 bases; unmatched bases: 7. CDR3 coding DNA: TGTGCCAGCTCACTATCTGTGGGACAGGGCTACGAGCAGTACTTC. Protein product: CASSLSVGQGYEQYF.

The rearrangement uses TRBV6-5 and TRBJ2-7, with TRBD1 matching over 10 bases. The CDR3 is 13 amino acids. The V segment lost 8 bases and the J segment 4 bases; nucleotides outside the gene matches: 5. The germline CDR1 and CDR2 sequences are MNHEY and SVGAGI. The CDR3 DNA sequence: TGTGCCAGCTCTGACAGGGGGCGGTACGAGCAGTACTTC. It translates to CASSDRGRYEQYF.

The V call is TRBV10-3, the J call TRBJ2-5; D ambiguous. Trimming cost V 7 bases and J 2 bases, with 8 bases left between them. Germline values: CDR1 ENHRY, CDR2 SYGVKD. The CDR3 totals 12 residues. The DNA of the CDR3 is TGTGCCATCATCGTGAGACAAGAGACCCAGTACTTC. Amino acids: CAIIVRQETQYF.

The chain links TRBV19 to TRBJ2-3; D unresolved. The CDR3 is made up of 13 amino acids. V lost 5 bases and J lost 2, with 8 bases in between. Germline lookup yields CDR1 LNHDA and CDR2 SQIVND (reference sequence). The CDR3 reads CASSYTITDTQYF. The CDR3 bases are TGTGCCAGTAGTTATACGATCACAGATACGCAGTATTTT.

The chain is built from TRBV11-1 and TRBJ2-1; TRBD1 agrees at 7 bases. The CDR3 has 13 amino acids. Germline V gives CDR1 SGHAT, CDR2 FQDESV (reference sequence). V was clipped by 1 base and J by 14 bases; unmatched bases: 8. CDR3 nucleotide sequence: TGTGCCAGCAGCTTAGGACGCCGGGACAGAAAGTTCTTC. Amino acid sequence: CASSLGRRDRKFF.

Here the CDR3 DNA reads TGTGCCAGCAGTCCCCGGGGGGCACAAGAGACCCAGTACTTC. Protein: CASSPRGAQETQYF. The chain is built from TRBV6-5 and TRBJ2-5, with D possibly matching TRBD2 (7 bases). CDR3 length: 14 amino acids. The ends were cut back, 5 bases at V and 2 bases at J, with 12 bases in the middle. Germline loops: CDR1 MNHEY, CDR2 SVGAGI.

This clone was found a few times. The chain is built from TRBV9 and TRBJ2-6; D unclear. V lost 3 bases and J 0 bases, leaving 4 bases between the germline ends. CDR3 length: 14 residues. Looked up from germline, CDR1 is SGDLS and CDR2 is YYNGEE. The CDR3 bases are TGTGCCAGCAGCGCGTTCTCTGGGGCCAACGTCCTGACTTTC. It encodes CASSAFSGANVLTF.

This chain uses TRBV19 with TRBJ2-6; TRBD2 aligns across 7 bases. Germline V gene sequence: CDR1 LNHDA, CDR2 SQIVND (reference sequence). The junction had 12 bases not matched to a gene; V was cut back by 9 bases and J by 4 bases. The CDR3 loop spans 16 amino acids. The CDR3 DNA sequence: TGTGCCAGGACACCAACGGGGGGTTGCGGGGCCAACGTCCTGACTTTC. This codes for CARTPTGGCGANVLTF.

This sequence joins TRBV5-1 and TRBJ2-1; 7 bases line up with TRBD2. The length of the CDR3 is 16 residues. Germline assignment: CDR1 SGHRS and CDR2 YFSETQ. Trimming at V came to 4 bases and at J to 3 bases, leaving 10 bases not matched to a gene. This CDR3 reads CASSLLPSGGYNEQFF. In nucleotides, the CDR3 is TGCGCCAGCAGCCTACTGCCTAGCGGAGGCTACAATGAGCAGTTCTTC. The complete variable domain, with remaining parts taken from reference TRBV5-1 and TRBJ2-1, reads KAGVTQTPRYLIKTRGQQVTLSCSPISGHRSVSWYQQTPGQGLQFLFEYFSETQRNKGNFPGRFSGRQFSNSRSEMNVSTLELGDSALYLCASSLLPSGGYNEQFFGPGTRLTVL.

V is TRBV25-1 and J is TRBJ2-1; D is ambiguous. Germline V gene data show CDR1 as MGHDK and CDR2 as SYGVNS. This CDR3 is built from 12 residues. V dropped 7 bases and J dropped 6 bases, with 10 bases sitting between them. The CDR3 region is CASKGSSNEQFF. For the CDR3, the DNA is TGTGCCAGCAAAGGTTCCAGCAATGAGCAGTTCTTC.

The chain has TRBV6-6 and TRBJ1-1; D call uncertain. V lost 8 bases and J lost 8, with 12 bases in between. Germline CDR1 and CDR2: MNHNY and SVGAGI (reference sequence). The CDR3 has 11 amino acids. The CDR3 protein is CASLGIREAFF. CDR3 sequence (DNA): TGTGCCAGCTTAGGGATAAGGGAAGCTTTCTTT.

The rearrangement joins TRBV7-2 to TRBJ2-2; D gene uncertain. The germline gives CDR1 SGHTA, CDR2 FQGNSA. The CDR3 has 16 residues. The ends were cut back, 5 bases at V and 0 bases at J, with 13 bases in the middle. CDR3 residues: CASSRRVSSNTGELFF. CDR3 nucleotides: TGTGCCAGCAGCCGCCGGGTTTCTTCGAACACCGGGGAGCTGTTTTTT.

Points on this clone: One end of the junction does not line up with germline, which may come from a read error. The DNA for the CDR3 is TGTGCCTGGAGTGTTGGCCTAGCGGGACCTCCTGGGTTC. Protein sequence: CAWSVGLAGPPGF. The rearrangement links TRBV30 to TRBJ2-7, with TRBD2 matching 9 bases. CDR3 length equals 13 residues. The germline V gene encodes CDR1 GTSNPN and CDR2 SVGIG (reference sequence).

The CDR3: CASSSDRGSVYEQYF. Here the CDR3 DNA reads TGTGCCAGCAGCTCCGACAGGGGGTCGGTATACGAGCAGTACTTC. The chain combines TRBV7-2 with TRBJ2-7; 9 bases fit TRBD1. Per the germline V gene, CDR1 is SGHTA and CDR2 is FQGNSA. V dropped 4 bases and J dropped 4; count of bases not matched to a gene: 8. The CDR3 loop spans 15 amino acids.

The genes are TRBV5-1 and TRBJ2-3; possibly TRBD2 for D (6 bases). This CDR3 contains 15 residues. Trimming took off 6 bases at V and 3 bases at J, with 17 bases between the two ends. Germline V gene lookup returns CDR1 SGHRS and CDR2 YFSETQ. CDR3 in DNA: TGCGCCAGCACCTGGAATGGGGGGAGGACAGATACGCAGTATTTT. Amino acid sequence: CASTWNGGRTDTQYF.

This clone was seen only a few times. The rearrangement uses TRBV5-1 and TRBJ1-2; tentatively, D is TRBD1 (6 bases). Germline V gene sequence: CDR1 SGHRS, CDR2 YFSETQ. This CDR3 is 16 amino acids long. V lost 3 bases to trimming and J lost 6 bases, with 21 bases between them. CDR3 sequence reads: CASSSQLDAQGHGYTF. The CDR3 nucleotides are TGCGCCAGCAGCTCCCAATTAGATGCACAGGGCCATGGCTACACCTTC.

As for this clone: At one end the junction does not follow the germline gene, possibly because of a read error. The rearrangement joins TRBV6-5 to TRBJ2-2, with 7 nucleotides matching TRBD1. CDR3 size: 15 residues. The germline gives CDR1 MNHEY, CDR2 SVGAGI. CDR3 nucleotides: TGTGCCAGCACTTACCGACAGGGCAACACCGGGGAGCTGTTTTTT. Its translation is CASTYRQGNTGELFF.